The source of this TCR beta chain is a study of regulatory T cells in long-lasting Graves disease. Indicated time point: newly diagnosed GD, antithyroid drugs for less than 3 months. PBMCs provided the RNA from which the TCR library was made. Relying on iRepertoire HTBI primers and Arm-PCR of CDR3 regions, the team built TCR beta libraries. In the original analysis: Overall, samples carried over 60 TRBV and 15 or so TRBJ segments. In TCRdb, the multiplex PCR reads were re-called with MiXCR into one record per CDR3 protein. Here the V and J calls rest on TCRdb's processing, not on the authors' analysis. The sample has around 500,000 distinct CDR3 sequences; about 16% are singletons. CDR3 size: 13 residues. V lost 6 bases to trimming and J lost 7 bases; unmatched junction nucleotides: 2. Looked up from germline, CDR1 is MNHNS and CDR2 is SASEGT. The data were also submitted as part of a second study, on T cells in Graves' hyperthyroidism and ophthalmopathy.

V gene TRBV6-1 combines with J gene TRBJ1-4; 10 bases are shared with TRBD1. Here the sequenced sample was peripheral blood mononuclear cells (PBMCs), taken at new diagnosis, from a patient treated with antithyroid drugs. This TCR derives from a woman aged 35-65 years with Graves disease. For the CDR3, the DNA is TGTGCCAGCAGAAGACAGGGGGCTGAAAAACTGTTTTTT. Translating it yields CASRRQGAEKLFF.